This T cell receptor beta chain was observed in a study of pediatric ulcerative colitis. Study-level findings and limits: Two rectal CDR3 clonotypes occurred in all ulcerative colitis patients.

CDR1 is LNHDA, CDR2 SQIVND, per germline (reference sequence). The CDR3 is made up of 14 amino acids. V lost 1 base and J 1 base, leaving 6 bases between the germline ends. One to two pinch biopsies were taken from the rectum during colonoscopy. Clones were read by immunoSEQ multiplex PCR, and TCRdb kept only the in-frame ones, dropping some. The table shows about 12,000 clones, with over 60% occurring only once. Points on this clone: Its matching antigen is unknown.

The clonotype was recovered from a boy between 10 and 17 years old who was a control in a study of pediatric ulcerative colitis. V and J are TRBV19 and TRBJ2-3; D is perhaps TRBD2 (6 bases). The sample comprised gut tissue. The CDR3 DNA sequence: TGTGCCAGTAGTATAGGGGGGGGCACAGATACGCAGTATTTT. Protein product: CASSIGGGTDTQYF.